A selection of T cell receptor beta chains follows, all from one sample in a study of vaccination effects on CD4 cells after COVID-19. The antigens of these receptors remain unknown. Clones were sequenced by immunoSEQ multiplex PCR, and TCRdb holds only the in-frame ones, with some missing. Here the sample spans about 73,000 clones, approximately 74% being singletons. The material sequenced was CD4+ T cells from PBMCs cultured with HCoV-NL63 spike peptides, taken before COVID-19 vaccination. The receptors stem from a human donor who received a COVID-19 vaccine. Each CDR3 is given with its conserved first and last residue. D genes are given only for firm matches. Part of the rows lack a size; the others show once, few, many or a class for expanded clones.

cdr3_length j_call v_call d_call clone_size cdr3_nt cdr3_aa
14 TRBJ1-1 TRBV6-5 - - TGTGCCAGCAGTTACTCGGGGGGGATCACTGAAGCTTTCTTT CASSYSGGITEAFF
16 TRBJ1-3 TRBV4-3 TRBD1 - TGCGCCAGCAGCCAAGTCGTGACAGGGAACGGAAACACCATATATTTT CASSQVVTGNGNTIYF
19 TRBJ1-2 TRBV5-1 TRBD1 once TGCGCCAGCAGCTTTTTTGGGCCCTTTACAGGGGTTGGGAACTATGGCTACACCTTC CASSFFGPFTGVGNYGYTF
15 TRBJ1-3 TRBV2 - - TGTGCCAGCAGTGGGCAGCCTACCTCTGGAAACACCATATATTTT CASSGQPTSGNTIYF
13 TRBJ1-6 TRBV3-1/TRBV3-2 - - TGTGCCAGCAGCCAAGCCCAGGGTTCACCCCTCCACTTT CASSQAQGSPLHF
16 TRBJ1-2 TRBV30 TRBD1 - TGTGCCTGGAGTTTAAGGGGACAGAAGCCTTCCGAGGGCTACACCTTC CAWSLRGQKPSEGYTF
17 TRBJ1-1 TRBV2 TRBD1 - TGTGCCAGCATGACCCTCGGGACAGGCGATCCGAACACTGAAGCTTTCTTT CASMTLGTGDPNTEAFF
15 TRBJ2-1 TRBV3-1/TRBV3-2 - - TGTGCCAGCAGCCAAGAGGTTACTATAGCATCTGAGCAGTTCTTC CASSQEVTIASEQFF
16 TRBJ2-1 TRBV15 - - TGTGCCACCAGCTCCTCCACGGACTATCTAGGAAATGAGCAGTTCTTC CATSSSTDYLGNEQFF
15 TRBJ1-5 TRBV6-5 - - TGTGCCAGCAAGCGGGGGGGTAGCAGCAATCAGCCCCAGCATTTT CASKRGGSSNQPQHF
14 TRBJ1-4 TRBV2 TRBD1 - TGTGCCAGCACTACCGGGACAGGAGGTGAAAAACTGTTTTTT CASTTGTGGEKLFF
17 TRBJ2-1 TRBV30 TRBD2 - TGTGCCTGGAGTGTCGGGGGGCTAGCGGGGGCCTACAATGAGCAGTTCTTC CAWSVGGLAGAYNEQFF
14 TRBJ1-5 TRBV10-3 TRBD1 few TGTGCCATCAGTGGGGGGACAGGGGGTCAGCCCCAGCATTTT CAISGGTGGQPQHF
14 TRBJ1-2 TRBV6-6 - - TGTGCCAGCAGTTACTCGGTAGGGGAGTATGGCTACACCTTC CASSYSVGEYGYTF
14 TRBJ1-1 TRBV5-6 - few TGTGCCAGCCTTTCGGAAAGGGGAAACACTGAAGCTTTCTTT CASLSERGNTEAFF
17 TRBJ2-2 TRBV12-5 TRBD2 - TGTGCTAGTGGTTCTAGCGGGGGGGCCATGAACACCGGGGAGCTGTTTTTT CASGSSGGAMNTGELFF
14 TRBJ2-1 TRBV6-6 - - TGTGCCAGCAGTTACGCGGACGGAGACAATGAGCAGTTCTTC CASSYADGDNEQFF
13 TRBJ1-2 TRBV7-3 - - TGTGCCAGCAGTCCAACACCCAACTATGGCTACACCTTC CASSPTPNYGYTF
13 TRBJ1-1 TRBV12-5 - - TGTGCTAGTGGTTTGGCATTGAACACTGAAGCTTTCTTT CASGLALNTEAFF
16 TRBJ2-3 TRBV3-1/TRBV3-2 TRBD2 - TGTGCCAGCAGCCAAAGGCCGAGCGGGGGGGCTGATACGCAGTATTTT CASSQRPSGGADTQYF
16 TRBJ1-1 TRBV7-3 - - TGTGCCAGCAGCCCCCAGGGTCCGATGGGAAGCACTGAAGCTTTCTTT CASSPQGPMGSTEAFF
15 TRBJ1-3 TRBV24-1 - - TGTGCCACCAGTGACCCCCGGACAGCAGGAAACACCATATATTTT CATSDPRTAGNTIYF
13 TRBJ1-4 TRBV11-2 - - TGTGCCAGCAGCTTAGATCTACGGCAAAAACTGTTTTTT CASSLDLRQKLFF
12 TRBJ2-3 TRBV24-1 - - TGTGCCACCAGTGATTTTTTAAATACGCAGTATTTT CATSDFLNTQYF
15 TRBJ1-4 TRBV14 - few TGTGCCAGCAGCGCTAGAATTGCAACTAATGAAAAACTGTTTTTT CASSARIATNEKLFF
15 TRBJ2-6 TRBV9 - - TGTGCCAGCAGCCCGGGCCGGGCTGGGGCCAACGTCCTGACTTTC CASSPGRAGANVLTF
14 TRBJ2-5 TRBV24-1 - - TGTGCCACCAGTGATAGAGCCTCCCAAGAGACCCAGTACTTC CATSDRASQETQYF
15 TRBJ2-3 TRBV5-1 TRBD1 - TGCGCCAGCAGCATCCGGACAGGATCCACAGATACGCAGTATTTT CASSIRTGSTDTQYF
14 TRBJ2-3 TRBV20-1 TRBD2 - TGCAGTGCTAGTCCAAGCGGGGGGGCAGATACGCAGTATTTT CSASPSGGADTQYF
17 TRBJ1-1 TRBV6-1 - - TGTGCCAGCAGTGAAGCGCTTCGGTGGGGGCGGTGGACTGAAGCTTTCTTT CASSEALRWGRWTEAFF
15 TRBJ1-5 TRBV7-2 - few TGTGCCAGCGGCAGGGAGGTTGGGGCCAATCAGCCCCAGCATTTT CASGREVGANQPQHF
12 TRBJ2-2 TRBV6-5 - - TGTGCCAGCGGGCCAAACACCGGGGAGCTGTTTTTT CASGPNTGELFF
12 TRBJ2-1 TRBV10-1 - - TGCGCCAGCAGTGCAGCAGGGAATGAGCAGTTCTTC CASSAAGNEQFF
14 TRBJ1-6 TRBV15 - - TGTGCCACCAGCAGAGATAGGGCAAATTCACCCCTCCACTTT CATSRDRANSPLHF
14 TRBJ2-3 TRBV5-3 - - TGTGCCAGGGGGCTCGCGGCCAGCACAGATACGCAGTATTTT CARGLAASTDTQYF
13 TRBJ1-1 TRBV29-1 - - TGCAGCGTCGACACTAGATTTCACACTGAAGCTTTCTTT CSVDTRFHTEAFF
17 TRBJ2-6 TRBV10-3 - - TGTGCCATCTGGGACAGCAAGACTAGCTCTGGGGCCAACGTCCTGACTTTC CAIWDSKTSSGANVLTF
14 TRBJ1-1 TRBV15 TRBD1 - TGTGCCACCAGCACCGGGACAGGGGCGGGTGAAGCTTTCTTT CATSTGTGAGEAFF